This is a list of T cell receptor beta chains from one sample in a study of T cell responses to AZD1222 COVID-19 vaccine. Using immunoSEQ multiplex PCR, the repertoire was profiled, and TCRdb retains in-frame clones only, with some absent. The sample has 90,000 to 130,000 clones; 89% are singletons. Sequencing was performed on peripheral blood, taken on day 0 of MenACWY control vaccination. The receptor set was obtained from an adult in good health. The CDR3 runs from the conserved cysteine through the conserved F or W. The D gene is left open where the match is weak. Expanded clones get a size class; other rows say once, few or many, or leave the size out.

>TRBV28|-|TRBJ2-7|TRBD1
CASSFGQGIEQYF
TGTGCCAGCAGTTTCGGACAGGGAATAGAGCAGTACTTC
>TRBV9|-|TRBJ2-7|-
CASSTTGTRADEQYF
TGTGCCAGCAGCACAACCGGGACACGGGCCGACGAGCAGTACTTC
>TRBV7-9|-|TRBJ2-5|TRBD2
CASSYQTPAGGETQYF
TGTGCCAGCAGCTACCAGACGCCTGCGGGGGGAGAGACCCAGTACTTC
>TRBV6-5|-|TRBJ1-2|TRBD1
CASTPAGDRAGGYTF
TGTGCCAGCACCCCGGCCGGGGACAGGGCTGGAGGCTACACCTTC
>TRBV30|-|TRBJ1-1|-
CAWFGEGMSEAFF
TGTGCCTGGTTCGGGGAGGGGATGTCTGAAGCTTTCTTT
>TRBV6-5|-|TRBJ1-1|-
CASSYGGVTEAFF
TGTGCCAGCAGTTACGGGGGGGTAACTGAAGCTTTCTTT
>TRBV2|few|TRBJ1-2|-
CASVKEEGIDGYTF
TGTGCCAGCGTCAAAGAAGAGGGTATCGATGGCTACACCTTC
>TRBV19|-|TRBJ2-4|TRBD1
CASSISGQGKIQYF
TGTGCCAGTAGTATTTCCGGACAGGGGAAAATTCAGTACTTC
>TRBV28|once|TRBJ2-7|TRBD1
CASSPGQVLGEQYF
TGTGCCAGCAGTCCGGGACAGGTACTGGGGGAGCAGTACTTC
>TRBV7-9|-|TRBJ1-5|TRBD1
CASSLTGGGQPQHF
TGTGCCAGCAGCTTGACAGGGGGCGGTCAGCCCCAGCATTTT
>TRBV6-5|-|TRBJ2-7|-
CATRGSFEQYF
TGTGCCACTCGTGGGTCGTTCGAGCAGTACTTC
>TRBV10-2|-|TRBJ2-7|TRBD1
CASSELLFVQDRGYEQYF
TGCGCCAGCAGTGAGTTGTTGTTTGTTCAGGACAGGGGTTACGAGCAGTACTTC
>TRBV7-9|few|TRBJ2-7|-
CASSLLGPYEQYF
TGTGCCAGCAGCTTACTGGGTCCCTACGAGCAGTACTTC
>TRBV19|-|TRBJ1-5|-
CASSGGSNQPQHF
TGTGCCAGCAGTGGGGGAAGCAATCAGCCCCAGCATTTT
>TRBV7-2|-|TRBJ1-2|-
CASSYPGQAYGYTF
TGTGCCAGCAGCTACCCCGGGCAGGCCTATGGCTACACCTTC
>TRBV11-2|-|TRBJ2-3|-
CASSYRRLTDTQYF
TGTGCCAGCAGCTATAGGAGACTTACAGATACGCAGTATTTT
>TRBV19|-|TRBJ1-1|-
CASSIGVGTEAFF
TGTGCCAGTAGTATTGGGGTGGGCACTGAAGCTTTCTTT